Listed below are T cell receptor beta chains from one sample, sequenced in a study of blood T cell repertoires in COVID-19. Data came from immunoSEQ multiplex PCR; TCRdb stores just in-frame clones and leaves some out. Among just over 80,000 clones listed, 81% were seen once. The sequenced material came from peripheral blood. These receptors came from a man at least 80 years old with acute or convalescent COVID-19. Both conserved end residues are part of each CDR3. D genes are given only for firm matches. Where a row states a size, it is once, few, many or the class of an expanded clone; other rows omit it.

clone_size: .
j_call: TRBJ1-4
d_call: TRBD1
v_call: TRBV7-9
cdr3_aa: CASSSDRGTTNEKLFF
cdr3_nt: TGTGCCAGCAGCTCGGACAGGGGGACGACTAATGAAAAACTGTTTTTT

clone_size: .
j_call: TRBJ1-2
d_call: TRBD1
v_call: TRBV5-6
cdr3_aa: CASHTDRAGGYTF
cdr3_nt: TGTGCCAGCCACACTGACAGGGCTGGTGGCTACACCTTC

clone_size: .
j_call: TRBJ2-1
d_call: TRBD2
v_call: TRBV5-1
cdr3_aa: CASSLGTRTSGRASEQFF
cdr3_nt: TGCGCCAGCAGCCTGGGAACGCGGACTAGCGGGAGGGCCAGTGAGCAGTTCTTC

clone_size: .
j_call: TRBJ2-7
d_call: .
v_call: TRBV7-2
cdr3_aa: CASSLALSSYEQYF
cdr3_nt: TGTGCCAGCAGCTTAGCGTTGAGCTCCTACGAGCAGTACTTC

clone_size: .
j_call: TRBJ2-3
d_call: .
v_call: TRBV30
cdr3_aa: CAWSVLGLSTDTQYF
cdr3_nt: TGTGCCTGGAGTGTTCTGGGACTTAGCACAGATACGCAGTATTTT

clone_size: few
j_call: TRBJ2-3
d_call: TRBD2
v_call: TRBV4-1
cdr3_aa: CASSPLAGEDTQYF
cdr3_nt: TGCGCCAGCAGCCCCTTAGCGGGAGAGGATACGCAGTATTTT

clone_size: .
j_call: TRBJ2-1
d_call: .
v_call: TRBV6-5
cdr3_aa: CASWSGGVDEQFF
cdr3_nt: TGTGCCAGCTGGAGCGGCGGGGTCGATGAGCAGTTCTTC

clone_size: once
j_call: TRBJ2-1
d_call: TRBD2
v_call: TRBV4-1
cdr3_aa: CASSHLLAGEDNEQFF
cdr3_nt: TGCGCCAGCAGCCATTTACTAGCGGGAGAAGACAATGAGCAGTTCTTC

clone_size: few
j_call: TRBJ1-3
d_call: TRBD1
v_call: TRBV18
cdr3_aa: CASSPATGQGSGNTIYF
cdr3_nt: TGTGCCAGCTCACCAGCAACCGGACAGGGCTCTGGAAACACCATATATTTT

clone_size: few
j_call: TRBJ2-3
d_call: TRBD1
v_call: TRBV11-2
cdr3_aa: CASSLTGASTDTQYF
cdr3_nt: TGTGCCAGCAGCCTAACAGGGGCTTCCACAGATACGCAGTATTTT

clone_size: .
j_call: TRBJ1-2
d_call: .
v_call: TRBV4-2
cdr3_aa: CASSQDGQGGGYTF
cdr3_nt: TGTGCCAGCAGCCAAGACGGCCAGGGAGGTGGCTACACCTTC

clone_size: .
j_call: TRBJ2-1
d_call: TRBD1
v_call: TRBV6-6
cdr3_aa: CASPWTGENEQFF
cdr3_nt: TGTGCCAGCCCTTGGACAGGGGAGAATGAGCAGTTCTTC

clone_size: few
j_call: TRBJ2-2
d_call: .
v_call: TRBV28
cdr3_aa: CASSLGSTNTGELFF
cdr3_nt: TGTGCCAGCAGTTTAGGGAGTACGAACACCGGGGAGCTGTTTTTT

clone_size: .
j_call: TRBJ2-3
d_call: TRBD1
v_call: TRBV18
cdr3_aa: CASSPGQGSTDTQYF
cdr3_nt: TGTGCCAGCTCACCGGGACAGGGATCGACAGATACGCAGTATTTT

clone_size: .
j_call: TRBJ2-7
d_call: .
v_call: TRBV3-1/TRBV3-2
cdr3_aa: CASSRQDSRHYEQYF
cdr3_nt: TGTGCCAGCAGCCGACAGGACTCCAGACATTACGAGCAGTACTTC

clone_size: .
j_call: TRBJ1-1
d_call: .
v_call: TRBV18
cdr3_aa: CASSPIALRTEAFF
cdr3_nt: TGTGCCAGCTCACCAATCGCCCTTAGAACTGAAGCTTTCTTT

clone_size: .
j_call: TRBJ1-2
d_call: .
v_call: TRBV5-1
cdr3_aa: CASSLRGAYTF
cdr3_nt: TGCGCCAGCAGCTTGCGTGGGGCCTACACCTTC

clone_size: .
j_call: TRBJ2-1
d_call: .
v_call: TRBV11-3
cdr3_aa: CASSSGSYNEQFF
cdr3_nt: TGTGCCAGCAGCTCGGGGTCCTACAATGAGCAGTTCTTC

clone_size: .
j_call: TRBJ2-2
d_call: TRBD1
v_call: TRBV19
cdr3_aa: CASSSGPGQGSNTGELFF
cdr3_nt: TGTGCCAGTAGTTCCGGGCCGGGACAGGGGTCGAACACCGGGGAGCTGTTTTTT

clone_size: .
j_call: TRBJ1-5
d_call: .
v_call: TRBV12-3/TRBV12-4
cdr3_aa: CASGLGSNQPQHF
cdr3_nt: TGTGCCAGCGGACTCGGTAGCAATCAGCCCCAGCATTTT

clone_size: .
j_call: TRBJ2-4
d_call: .
v_call: TRBV10-3
cdr3_aa: CAISGEGVPIQYF
cdr3_nt: TGTGCCATCAGTGGAGAGGGGGTACCCATTCAGTACTTC

clone_size: .
j_call: TRBJ2-1
d_call: TRBD2
v_call: TRBV7-3
cdr3_aa: CASNKPGLGADNEQFF
cdr3_nt: TGTGCCAGCAACAAACCCGGACTAGGGGCGGACAATGAGCAGTTCTTC

clone_size: .
j_call: TRBJ2-3
d_call: TRBD2
v_call: TRBV7-2
cdr3_aa: CASSSQLAGTDTQYF
cdr3_nt: TGTGCCAGCAGCTCCCAGCTAGCGGGGACAGATACGCAGTATTTT

clone_size: once
j_call: TRBJ2-7
d_call: TRBD2
v_call: TRBV7-3
cdr3_aa: CASSLTSGSREQYF
cdr3_nt: TGTGCCAGCAGCTTAACTAGCGGGAGTCGTGAGCAGTACTTC

clone_size: .
j_call: TRBJ2-1
d_call: .
v_call: TRBV7-2
cdr3_aa: CASSFTRDEQFF
cdr3_nt: TGTGCCAGCAGCTTTACTAGAGATGAGCAGTTCTTC

clone_size: .
j_call: TRBJ2-1
d_call: .
v_call: TRBV18
cdr3_aa: CASSQGRSSYNEQFF
cdr3_nt: TGTGCCAGCTCACAGGGGCGAAGCTCCTACAATGAGCAGTTCTTC

clone_size: .
j_call: TRBJ2-6
d_call: .
v_call: TRBV7-6
cdr3_aa: CASSLVSRGSSGANVLTF
cdr3_nt: TGTGCCAGCAGCTTAGTGTCCCGCGGAAGCTCTGGGGCCAACGTCCTGACTTTC

clone_size: .
j_call: TRBJ2-1
d_call: .
v_call: TRBV27
cdr3_aa: CASSPHSYNEQFF
cdr3_nt: TGTGCCAGCAGTCCCCACTCCTACAATGAGCAGTTCTTC

clone_size: .
j_call: TRBJ1-5
d_call: .
v_call: TRBV18
cdr3_aa: CASSPDLEAQHF
cdr3_nt: TGTGCCAGCTCACCCGACCTAGAGGCCCAGCATTTT

clone_size: few
j_call: TRBJ2-1
d_call: TRBD2
v_call: TRBV19
cdr3_aa: CASRKTSGSSYNEQFF
cdr3_nt: TGTGCCAGTAGGAAGACTAGCGGGAGCTCCTACAATGAGCAGTTCTTC

clone_size: .
j_call: TRBJ2-2
d_call: .
v_call: TRBV5-6
cdr3_aa: CASSLIGGWNTGELFF
cdr3_nt: TGTGCCAGCAGCTTGATCGGGGGTTGGAACACCGGGGAGCTGTTTTTT

clone_size: .
j_call: TRBJ1-4
d_call: .
v_call: TRBV14
cdr3_aa: CASSYGLVGEKLFF
cdr3_nt: TGTGCCAGCAGTTATGGACTGGTGGGTGAAAAACTGTTTTTT

clone_size: few
j_call: TRBJ1-1
d_call: .
v_call: TRBV28
cdr3_aa: CASRLNTGSTEAFF
cdr3_nt: TGTGCCAGCCGGCTTAATACAGGGAGCACTGAAGCTTTCTTT

clone_size: .
j_call: TRBJ1-2
d_call: .
v_call: TRBV10-2
cdr3_aa: CASSDSGPGGYGYTF
cdr3_nt: TGCGCCAGCAGTGACTCAGGGCCCGGGGGCTATGGCTACACCTTC

clone_size: .
j_call: TRBJ1-5
d_call: .
v_call: TRBV15
cdr3_aa: CATSRDKGFNQPQHF
cdr3_nt: TGTGCCACCAGCAGAGACAAGGGGTTCAATCAGCCCCAGCATTTT

clone_size: .
j_call: TRBJ2-5
d_call: .
v_call: TRBV18
cdr3_aa: CASSPRTEETQYF
cdr3_nt: TGTGCCAGCTCACCTCGGACAGAAGAGACCCAGTACTTC

clone_size: .
j_call: TRBJ2-7
d_call: TRBD1
v_call: TRBV28
cdr3_aa: CASSSRTGPRRSHFLEQYF
cdr3_nt: TGTGCCAGCAGTTCCCGGACAGGGCCTCGGAGAAGTCATTTTTTAGAGCAGTACTTC

clone_size: once
j_call: TRBJ1-6
d_call: TRBD1
v_call: TRBV5-1
cdr3_aa: CASSRDSVNSPLHF
cdr3_nt: TGCGCCAGCAGCCGGGACAGCGTAAATTCACCCCTCCACTTT

clone_size: few
j_call: TRBJ1-2
d_call: TRBD1
v_call: TRBV9
cdr3_aa: CASSVEARTGYNYGYTF
cdr3_nt: TGTGCCAGCAGCGTAGAAGCCCGGACAGGGTATAACTATGGCTACACCTTC

clone_size: few
j_call: TRBJ1-5
d_call: TRBD1
v_call: TRBV18
cdr3_aa: CASSPGRGNQPQHF
cdr3_nt: TGTGCCAGCTCACCCGGCAGGGGGAATCAGCCCCAGCATTTT

clone_size: .
j_call: TRBJ2-5
d_call: .
v_call: TRBV5-1
cdr3_aa: CASSSGEVEETQYF
cdr3_nt: TGCGCCAGCAGCTCCGGGGAGGTCGAAGAGACCCAGTACTTC